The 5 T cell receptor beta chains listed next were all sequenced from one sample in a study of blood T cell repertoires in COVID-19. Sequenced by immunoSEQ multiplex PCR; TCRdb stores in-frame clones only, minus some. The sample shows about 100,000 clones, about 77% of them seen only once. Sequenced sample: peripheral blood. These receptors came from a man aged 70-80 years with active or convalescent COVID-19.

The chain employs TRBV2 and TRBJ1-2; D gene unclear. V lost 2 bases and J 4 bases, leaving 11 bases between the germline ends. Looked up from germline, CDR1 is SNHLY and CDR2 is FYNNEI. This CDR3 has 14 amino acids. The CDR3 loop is CASSETARGYGYTF. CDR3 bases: TGTGCCAGCAGTGAAACAGCTCGGGGCTATGGCTACACCTTC.

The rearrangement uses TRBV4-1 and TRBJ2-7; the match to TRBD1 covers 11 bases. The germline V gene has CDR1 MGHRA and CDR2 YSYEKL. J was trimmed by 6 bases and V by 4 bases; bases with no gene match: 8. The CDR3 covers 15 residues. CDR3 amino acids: CASSPRTGGSSEQYF. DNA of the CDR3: TGCGCCAGCAGCCCTAGGACAGGGGGCTCATCCGAGCAGTACTTC.

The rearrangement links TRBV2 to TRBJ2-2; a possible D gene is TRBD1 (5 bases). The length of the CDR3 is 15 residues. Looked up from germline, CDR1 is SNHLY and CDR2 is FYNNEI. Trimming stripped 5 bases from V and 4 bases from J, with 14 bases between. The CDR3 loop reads CASSWTTVSTGELFF. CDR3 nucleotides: TGTGCCAGCAGTTGGACGACAGTATCCACCGGGGAGCTGTTTTTT.

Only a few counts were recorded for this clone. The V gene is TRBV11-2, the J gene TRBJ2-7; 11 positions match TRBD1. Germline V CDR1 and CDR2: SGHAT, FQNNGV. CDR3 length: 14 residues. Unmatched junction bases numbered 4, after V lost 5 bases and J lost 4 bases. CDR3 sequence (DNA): TGTGCCAGCAGCCCTGGACAGGGGGCTTACGAGCAGTACTTC. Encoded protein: CASSPGQGAYEQYF.

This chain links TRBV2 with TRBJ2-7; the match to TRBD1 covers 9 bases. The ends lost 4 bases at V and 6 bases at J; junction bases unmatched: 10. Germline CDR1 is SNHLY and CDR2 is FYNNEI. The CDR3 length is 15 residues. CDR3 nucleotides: TGTGCCAGCAGTGTTCTTCGGACAGGGGCCCGCGAGCAGTACTTC. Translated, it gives CASSVLRTGAREQYF.